Each of the 21 T cell receptor beta chains below was sequenced from the same sample in a study of siplizumab effects on memory and regulatory T cells (dated 2019 in TCRdb). The library was generated by the immunoSEQ multiplex PCR assay. TCRdb re-hosts the immuneACCESS table, in-frame sequences only. Its copies lack some clones; in the studies checked, an unresolved V gene accounts for under half of them, and the cause for the rest is not known. In all, the sample holds about 100,000 clones, and 94% of those were seen once. Approximately 1.5% of the sample is taken by the ten largest. The sample was non-Treg CD4+ T cells sorted from blood. The sample's cell subset or site label is to be understood as: FACS-sorted unstimulated CD4+ non-regulatory T cells. These receptors all come from a human donor in good health.

This clone was observed once. The V call is TRBV6-5, the J call TRBJ2-1; a weak D match, TRBD1 (6 bases). Trimming took off 5 bases at V and 12 bases at J, with 20 bases between the two ends. Germline-derived CDR1 and CDR2 are MNHEY and SVGAGI. The length of the CDR3 is 14 residues. CDR3 DNA: TGTGCCAGCAGTAAAACCCGGGCCCAAGGGGGGCAGTTCTTC. It codes for CASSKTRAQGGQFF.

V gene TRBV11-2 combines with J gene TRBJ2-3, with D unclear. Germline loops: CDR1 SGHAT, CDR2 FQNNGV. The ends were cut back, 10 bases at V and 4 bases at J, with 12 bases in the middle. The CDR3 length is 12 residues. In DNA, the CDR3 is TGTGCCACCCGACCCCTGGCAGATACGCAGTATTTT. It specifies CATRPLADTQYF.

This rearrangement joins TRBV6-1 to TRBJ1-2; 10 bases are shared with TRBD1. The CDR3 is made up of 14 amino acids. Germline CDR1 reads MNHNS; CDR2 reads SASEGT. The CDR3 is CGTSGTGEINGYTF. The CDR3 DNA follows: TGTGGCACTTCCGGGACAGGGGAGATTAATGGCTACACCTTC.

The chain links TRBV7-2 to TRBJ2-7; D is ambiguous. This CDR3 has 14 amino acids. Germline CDR1 is SGHTA and CDR2 is FQGNSA. V lost 1 base and J lost 0, with 7 bases in between. The CDR3 region has the DNA TGTGCCAGCAGCTTAGGCAGGAGCTCCTACGAGCAGTACTTC. It is translated as CASSLGRSSYEQYF.

CDR3 DNA sequence: TGTGCCAGCAGTGAAGCGCGAGGGTTTTATGAAAAACTGTTTTTT. This translates into CASSEARGFYEKLFF. The V gene is TRBV6-1, the J gene TRBJ1-4; D call uncertain. The V and J ends lost 0 bases and 6 bases respectively, with 11 bases between them. The CDR3 runs to 15 residues. CDR1 MNHNS and CDR2 SASEGT come from the germline V gene.

V is TRBV5-1 and J is TRBJ2-7, with D tentatively TRBD1 (6 bases). The CDR3 contains 16 residues. V shed 3 bases and J shed 3 bases, with 19 bases lying between them. The germline V gene encodes CDR1 SGHRS and CDR2 YFSETQ. Here the CDR3 DNA reads TGCGCCAGCAGCTCGGCAGGGGCGACAGGAATCTACGAGCAGTACTTC. Residues: CASSSAGATGIYEQYF.

This clone was seen a single time. The chain joins TRBV6-1 to TRBJ1-3; tentatively, D is TRBD1 (5 bases). The CDR3 runs 17 residues. V dropped 1 base and J dropped 4 bases, with 17 bases sitting between them. Germline V gene data show CDR1 as MNHNS and CDR2 as SASEGT. The CDR3 reads CASSEGHGRVIGNTIYF. CDR3 bases: TGTGCCAGCAGTGAAGGCCATGGCAGGGTAATAGGAAACACCATATATTTT.

The chain joins TRBV2 to TRBJ1-3, with TRBD1 as a possible D gene (5 bases). The V end lost 4 bases, the J end lost 4 bases, and 14 bases lay between the germline ends. The germline CDR1 and CDR2 sequences are SNHLY and FYNNEI. The CDR3 totals 15 residues. CDR3 coding DNA: TGTGCCAGCAGTGCAAGACAGAGCCTAGGAAACACCATATATTTT. Translating gives CASSARQSLGNTIYF.

CDR3 in DNA: TGTGCCAGCAGCTCGGGAACTAGCACAGATACGCAGTATTTT. Translated, it gives CASSSGTSTDTQYF. V is TRBV7-3 and J is TRBJ2-3; D may be TRBD2 (5 bases). V gave up 4 bases and J gave up 0 bases, with 8 bases separating them. There are 14 residues in the CDR3. From germline, CDR1 is SGHTA and CDR2 FQGTGA.

V and J are TRBV29-1 and TRBJ2-5, with TRBD2 matching over 10 bases. CDR1 and CDR2 from the germline V gene are SQVTM and ANQGSEA. This CDR3 has 14 residues. J lost 5 bases, V lost 6 bases, and 9 bases had no gene match. In nucleotides, the CDR3 is TGCAGCGTCCGGGCGGGGGGACTAGCGGAGACCCAGTACTTC. This sequence encodes CSVRAGGLAETQYF.

The chain links TRBV28 to TRBJ1-2; D is unresolved. This CDR3 is built from 13 residues. V was cut by 5 bases and J by 4 bases, with 11 bases left in between. In germline, CDR1 is MDHEN, CDR2 SYDVKM. CDR3 residues: CASSPNRAYGYTF. The DNA of the CDR3 is TGTGCCAGCAGTCCGAACCGAGCCTATGGCTACACCTTC.

The chain recombines TRBV18 with TRBJ2-5; 9 positions agree with TRBD2. The CDR3 length is 15 residues. Germline CDR1 is KGHSH and CDR2 is LQKENI. V shed 0 bases, J shed 5 bases, and the junction held 4 bases outside the gene matches. The CDR3 spells CASSPPGSGSETQYF. CDR3 DNA: TGTGCCAGCTCACCACCGGGTAGCGGGAGCGAGACCCAGTACTTC.

The chain employs TRBV10-3 and TRBJ2-4, with 10 bases fitting TRBD2. The germline CDR1 and CDR2 sequences are ENHRY and SYGVKD. V shed 4 bases, J shed 2 bases, and the junction held 17 bases outside the gene matches. This CDR3 has 20 amino acids. The CDR3 loop is CAISVGSSGSVGGTKNIQYF. CDR3 nucleotide sequence: TGTGCCATCAGTGTAGGTTCTAGCGGGAGCGTCGGGGGCACCAAAAACATTCAGTACTTC.

The chain has TRBV19 and TRBJ2-1; 9 bases are a match to TRBD1. Germline V gives CDR1 LNHDA, CDR2 SQIVND (reference sequence). CDR3 length equals 14 residues. V dropped 5 bases and J dropped 5; count of bases not matched to a gene: 4. As DNA, the CDR3 is TGTGCCAGTAGTTCCCGGGACAGGGACAATGAGCAGTTCTTC. It translates to CASSSRDRDNEQFF.

The rearrangement links TRBV6-6 to TRBJ2-7; 7 nucleotides agree with TRBD2. V trimming: 2 bases; J trimming: 1 base; junction bases outside the gene matches: 2. From germline, CDR1 is MNHNY and CDR2 SVGAGI (reference sequence). This CDR3 spans 14 amino acids. The CDR3 bases are TGTGCCAGCAGTTACGCGGGAGAGTCCTACGAGCAGTACTTC. This sequence encodes CASSYAGESYEQYF.

The CDR3 spells CASSQQGLGYTF. The CDR3 DNA follows: TGTGCCAGCAGTCAACAGGGGCTTGGCTACACCTTC. V gene TRBV6-6 combines with J gene TRBJ1-2; TRBD1 aligns across 7 bases. This CDR3 has 12 amino acids. Losses at the gene ends were 5 bases for V and 7 bases for J; bases not matched to a gene: 4. CDR1 and CDR2 (germline): MNHNY, SVGAGI (reference sequence).

The chain links TRBV27 to TRBJ1-2; D is possibly TRBD1 (5 bases). Germline V gene lookup returns CDR1 MNHEY and CDR2 SMNVEV (reference sequence). V gave up 3 bases and J gave up 8 bases, with 22 bases separating them. This CDR3 is built from 16 residues. CDR3 DNA sequence: TGTGCCAGCAGTTTCATGGAGGGGCTCTCCGGAGGAGGCTACACCTTC. The encoded protein is CASSFMEGLSGGGYTF.

This rearrangement joins TRBV6-1 to TRBJ2-3; a weak D match, TRBD1 (6 bases). The CDR3 totals 13 residues. Trimming shortened V by 3 bases and J by 4 bases, and 8 bases separated the two germline ends. Germline CDR1 is MNHNS and CDR2 is SASEGT. DNA of the CDR3: TGTGCCAGCAGTGAGAACAGGGCAGATACGCAGTATTTT. Its protein is CASSENRADTQYF.

J is TRBJ2-7 and V is TRBV19, with D perhaps assigned TRBD1 or TRBD2 (5 bases each). CDR3 length equals 16 residues. CDR1 and CDR2 from the germline V gene are LNHDA and SQIVND (reference sequence). V dropped 1 base and J dropped 3 bases, with 16 bases sitting between them. DNA of the CDR3: TGTGCCAGTAGTATAGGGGGCGCGGGCGGAAGCTACGAGCAGTACTTC. It specifies CASSIGGAGGSYEQYF.

The gene calls are TRBV7-2 and TRBJ2-3; 13 bases agree with TRBD2. The CDR3 spans 19 residues. Germline values: CDR1 SGHTA, CDR2 FQGNSA. After removal of 4 bases from V and 4 bases from J, the junction contained 14 bases not matched to a gene. The CDR3 protein is CASSWGWTSGSGSADTQYF. The CDR3 DNA follows: TGTGCCAGCAGCTGGGGGTGGACTAGCGGGAGCGGGAGCGCAGATACGCAGTATTTT.

CDR3 nucleotide sequence: TGTGCCAGCAGACATACTAGCGGGAGTAAGGTTGAGCAGTTCTTC. Its protein is CASRHTSGSKVEQFF. The J gene is TRBJ2-1, the V gene TRBV7-9, with TRBD2 identical over 11 bases. Germline CDR1 and CDR2: SEHNR and FQNEAQ (reference sequence). J lost 9 bases, V lost 6 bases, and 10 bases had no gene match. The CDR3 has 15 residues.